This T cell receptor beta chain emerged from a study of T cell responses to AZD1222 COVID-19 vaccine. Study-level results: Researchers took repertoire samples only after the peak T cell response had come. It was only a handful of AZD1222 recipients who were seropositive at baseline. Recipients of two AZD1222 doses showed rising Spike-specific TCR breadth and depth.

This CDR3 contains 15 residues. Looked up from germline, CDR1 is MNHEY and CDR2 is SVGAGI. With 0 bases removed from V and 5 bases from J, the gap between germline ends came to 13 bases. Concerning this clone: The antigen is unknown.

The assay was immunoSEQ multiplex PCR, and TCRdb's table has in-frame clones only and misses some. The table records about 88,000 clones, roughly nine tenths of them present only once. The sequence derives from an adult who received the AZD1222 COVID-19 vaccine. Sequenced here: peripheral blood, sampled 28 days after the second AZD1222 dose. The chain is built from TRBV6-5 and TRBJ2-5, with D perhaps TRBD1 (6 bases). The CDR3 loop is CASSYSRQARETQYF. As DNA, the CDR3 is TGTGCCAGCAGTTACTCGAGACAGGCTCGGGAGACCCAGTACTTC.